The present TCR beta chain was sequenced within a study of shared clonotypes between healthy human individuals. The overall study: Aged 18 to 49, the donors were a couple of women and a few men. Overall study results and limits: With a handful of donors compared, around 5% of naive CD4 clonotypes were shared. Exclusively blood specimens were collected; tissue repertoires likely differ. Larger estimated richness was generally recorded for naive subsets relative to memory subsets.

Libraries were prepared by immunoSEQ multiplex PCR; TCRdb keeps only in-frame clonotypes and omits some of them. Of a few million clones listed, just over 90% are singletons. The CDR3 extends over 14 amino acids. The germline CDR1 and CDR2 sequences are MNHEY and SVGAGI. The V end lost 3 bases, the J end lost 3 bases, and 9 bases lay between the germline ends. A remark on this clone: Its antigen remains unknown.

The specimen sequenced was naive CD4+ T cells sorted from blood. Noted subset: CD45RA+ positively selected. The receptor comes from a young man in good health. The rearrangement uses TRBV6-5 and TRBJ1-3; D remains ambiguous. CDR3 coding DNA: TGTGCCAGCAGTTATTCAGAAAATGGAAACACCATATATTTT. As protein: CASSYSENGNTIYF.